This TCR beta chain was sequenced during a study of PD-L1 blockade in urothelial cancer. Study details: Typically, measured as a median, blood samples had roughly 140,000 T cells.

The time point here: peripheral blood 6 weeks after treatment start. Per the germline V gene, CDR1 is KGHSH and CDR2 is LQKENI. The V and J ends lost 2 bases and 8 bases respectively, with 13 bases between them. There are 15 residues in the CDR3. Study outcomes and limitations: Durable-benefit patients expanded tumor-associated blood clones more at 3 weeks.

Synthetic analogs of TCR templates were spiked into every PCR. Produced via immunoSEQ multiplex PCR; TCRdb's table is partial and in-frame only. The sample holds tens of thousands of clones, about nine tenths seen once. Of note for this clone: Antigen: not known.

J is TRBJ1-6 and V is TRBV18, with D unresolved. This sequence originates from a man in his fifties or sixties with urothelial cancer. This specimen was PBMCs, taken around atezolizumab (anti-PD-L1) treatment. CDR3 in DNA: TGTGCCAGCTCACCAGATCCTCTATCCTATTCACCCCTCCACTTT. As protein: CASSPDPLSYSPLHF.